There are a few counts of the clone carrying this T cell receptor (beta chain). Antigen unknown. TCRdb reprocessed the 5' RACE reads with MiXCR, giving one entry per CDR3 protein. Found here are about 250,000 distinct CDR3 sequences, 15% of them singletons; the top ten hold 2% to 2.5%. These data originate in a study of T-cell memory formation after mild COVID-19. Germline loops: CDR1 SGDLS, CDR2 YYNGEE. The CDR3 runs 16 residues. V lost 0 bases and J lost 1, with 13 bases in between. The study's findings and limits: Day 15 to 85 contractors were CD4/CD8 balanced; later expanders leaned CD4+.

The TCR originated in an adult woman who had mild COVID-19 (a few samples of this study predate the infection). Cell type and time point are not known. V and J are TRBV9 and TRBJ1-1; D may be TRBD1 (5 bases). Sequencing was done on a sample of PBMCs or a T cell subset sorted from them (not recorded which). CDR3 in amino acids: CASSVVTPGRNTEAFF. DNA of the CDR3: TGTGCCAGCAGCGTAGTCACACCGGGACGGAACACTGAAGCTTTCTTT.